These 15 T cell receptor beta chains came from one sample sequenced in a study of OX40 agonist ivuxolimab in advanced cancers. Assay: immunoSEQ multiplex PCR; the TCRdb copy retains only in-frame clones and omits some. The data show some 100,000 clones, approximately 80% seen once. The source was CD4+ or CD8+ T cells sorted from blood, collected in a trial of the OX40 agonist ivuxolimab. All receptors derive from an adult with an advanced solid tumor such as melanoma, head and neck, liver or kidney cancer.

On this clone: Compared with germline, one end of the junction differs, possibly owing to a read error. CDR3 in DNA: TGTGCCAGCAGCTCGACAGGCCGGTCTTTGATTTTT. This encodes CASSSTGRSLIF. V usage is TRBV11-2 and J usage is TRBJ2-2; D is possibly TRBD1 (6 bases). CDR1 SGHAT and CDR2 FQNNGV come from the germline V gene. The CDR3 covers 12 residues.

The gene calls are TRBV7-2 and TRBJ2-2, with 7 bases matching TRBD1. Germline assignment: CDR1 SGHTA and CDR2 FQGNSA. V lost 5 bases and J lost 8; bases outside the gene matches: 2. This CDR3 region has 12 residues. CDR3 in amino acids: CASSRQGGELFF. In nucleotides, the CDR3 is TGTGCCAGCAGCAGACAGGGAGGGGAGCTGTTTTTT. The full variable domain, completed using reference TRBV7-2 and TRBJ2-2, is GAGVSQSPSNKVTEKGKDVELRCDPISGHTALYWYRQSLGQGLEFLIYFQGNSAPDKSGLPSDRFSAERTGGSVSTLTIQRTQQEDSAVYLCASSRQGGELFFGEGSRLTVL.

The V call is TRBV18, the J call TRBJ2-4; D gene uncertain. This CDR3 has 13 residues. Germline CDR1 is KGHSH and CDR2 is LQKENI. V was clipped by 0 bases and J by 6 bases, with 6 bases between them. CDR3 protein: CASSPPTRNIQYF. In DNA form, the CDR3 reads TGTGCCAGCTCACCACCGACCCGAAACATTCAGTACTTC.

This chain links TRBV15 with TRBJ1-2; 7 bases match TRBD1. The CDR3 totals 14 residues. Germline-derived CDR1 and CDR2 are LNHNV and YYDKDF (reference sequence). Trimming at V came to 1 base and at J to 2 bases, leaving 1 base not matched to a gene. DNA of the CDR3: TGTGCCACCAGCAGAGGGGACAGCAACTATGGCTACACCTTC. Protein sequence: CATSRGDSNYGYTF.

The DNA for the CDR3 is TGTGCCAGCAGCCAAACCCCGGGGGAGACCCAGTACTTC. Its protein is CASSQTPGETQYF. The rearrangement links TRBV9 to TRBJ2-5; the D gene is possibly TRBD2 (5 bases). The CDR3 extends over 13 amino acids. The germline CDR1 and CDR2 sequences are SGDLS and YYNGEE. V was pared by 4 bases and J by 5 bases, with 12 bases between.

This sequence joins TRBV2 and TRBJ2-5; 8 positions match TRBD2. The CDR3 has 14 residues. Germline V gives CDR1 SNHLY, CDR2 FYNNEI. V was pared by 10 bases and J by 4 bases, with 11 bases of the junction left unmatched. The CDR3 DNA reads TGTGCCACCCAAACCGGACTAGCCGGAGAGACCCAGTACTTC. This encodes CATQTGLAGETQYF.

The chain has TRBV21-1 and TRBJ2-5; TRBD2 is taken as the D call from the table, unchecked against the DNA. TRBV21-1 is assigned pseudogene status. The CDR3 covers 17 residues. The chain's CDR3 is CASSKALAGVSQETQYF. The CDR3 DNA reads as TGTGCCAGCAGCAAAGCCCTAGCGGGGGTAAGTCAAGAGACCCAGTACTTC.

This chain links TRBV7-2 with TRBJ1-5; D gene unclear. The germline CDR1 and CDR2 sequences are SGHTA and FQGNSA. This CDR3 region has 12 residues. V lost 3 bases to trimming and J lost 6 bases, with 6 bases between them. The CDR3 loop reads CASSFVGQPQHF. For the CDR3, the DNA is TGTGCCAGCAGCTTCGTAGGTCAGCCCCAGCATTTT. The full variable domain, completed using reference TRBV7-2 and TRBJ1-5, is GAGVSQSPSNKVTEKGKDVELRCDPISGHTALYWYRQSLGQGLEFLIYFQGNSAPDKSGLPSDRFSAERTGGSVSTLTIQRTQQEDSAVYLCASSFVGQPQHFGDGTRLSIL.

The rearrangement uses TRBV30 and TRBJ2-5; D may be TRBD1 or TRBD2 (6 bases each). This CDR3 has 12 amino acids. Trimming pared 0 bases from V and 7 bases from J, leaving 9 bases between. Germline V gene sequence: CDR1 GTSNPN, CDR2 SVGIG (reference sequence). The CDR3 sequence is CAWSVRGGTQYF. The CDR3 DNA reads TGTGCCTGGAGTGTCAGGGGAGGGACCCAGTACTTC.

The chain is built from TRBV15 and TRBJ2-1; 7 bases map to TRBD1. The V gene end was trimmed by 5 bases and the J gene end by 2 bases; junction bases not matched to a gene: 6. The CDR3 runs to 15 residues. The germline CDR1 and CDR2 sequences are LNHNV and YYDKDF (reference sequence). CDR3: CATSARTGPYNEQFF. The CDR3 nucleotides read TGTGCCACCAGCGCCCGGACAGGTCCCTACAATGAGCAGTTCTTC.

This chain connects TRBV7-9 to TRBJ2-7, with TRBD1 matching over 7 bases. V shed 5 bases and J 6 bases; nucleotides not matched to a gene: 4. CDR3 size: 12 residues. CDR1 is SEHNR and CDR2 is FQNEAQ in the germline V gene (reference sequence). In nucleotides, the CDR3 is TGTGCCAGCAGCAAGACAGGGCTCGAGCAGTACGTC. This encodes CASSKTGLEQYV.

The DNA for the CDR3 is TGTGCCAGCAGCCAGTACAATTCACCCCTCCACTTT. The encoded protein is CASSQYNSPLHF. The chain recombines TRBV5-6 with TRBJ1-6; D remains unclear. CDR3 length: 12 residues. Germline CDR1 SGHDT, CDR2 YYEEEE. Trimming removed 4 bases from V and 7 bases from J, with 6 bases in between. The entire variable domain, with the rest obtained from reference TRBV5-6 and TRBJ1-6, is as follows: DAGVTQSPTHLIKTRGQQVTLRCSPKSGHDTVSWYQQALGQGPQFIFQYYEEEERQRGNFPDRFSGHQFPNYSSELNVNALLLGDSALYLCASSQYNSPLHFGNGTRLTVT.

The chain couples TRBV5-1 to TRBJ2-3; 7 bases line up with TRBD1. Per the germline V gene, CDR1 is SGHRS and CDR2 is YFSETQ. J gave up 2 bases and V 4 bases, and 7 bases lay outside the gene matches. This CDR3 is built from 15 residues. The CDR3 here is CASSHRDRLTDTQYF. DNA of the CDR3: TGCGCCAGCAGCCACCGGGACAGACTCACAGATACGCAGTATTTT.

This clone was detected only once. The chain uses TRBV28 and TRBJ2-7; 7 bases agree with TRBD1. Germline V gene lookup returns CDR1 MDHEN and CDR2 SYDVKM. CDR3 length: 14 residues. With 8 bases clipped from V and 5 bases from J, the junction kept 12 bases outside the gene matches. Here the CDR3 reads CASSLVQGFDEQYF. CDR3 in DNA: TGTGCCAGCTCTCTTGTACAGGGGTTCGACGAGCAGTACTTC.

The J gene is TRBJ2-3, the V gene TRBV7-9; tentatively, D is TRBD1 (5 bases). Trimming cost V 6 bases and J 6 bases, with 16 bases left between them. Looked up from germline, CDR1 is SEHNR and CDR2 is FQNEAQ (reference sequence). The CDR3 is 14 amino acids. The CDR3 spells CASSSTGLTDTQYF. In nucleotides, the CDR3 is TGTGCCAGCAGTTCCACAGGATTAACGGATACGCAGTATTTT.